Below, 10 T cell receptor beta chains from the same sample are listed, as sequenced in a study of HIV-infected children after antiretroviral therapy interruption. Treatment given: PENTA 11 planned treatment interruption arm or continuous ART arm. A 3' RACE protocol on RNA, with unique molecular identifiers, produced the TCR library. Each CDR3 protein gets one entry after TCRdb re-called the 3' RACE reads with MiXCR. This sample has 30,000 to 40,000 distinct CDR3 sequences, with about 6% found just once. The input for sequencing was CD45RA+ CD4+ T cells from PBMCs, pooled from several time points, taken from a donor given antiretroviral therapy, either interrupted or continuous. Subset denoted: naive CD4+ CD45RA+ CD45RO- T cells. Every receptor here comes from a pool of human donors with HIV.

This clonotype was found many times. The V call is TRBV6-5, the J call TRBJ1-2, with TRBD1 identical over 7 bases. Germline V gene data show CDR1 as MNHEY and CDR2 as SVGAGI. The CDR3 contains 13 residues. With 6 bases clipped from V and 7 bases from J, the junction kept 8 bases outside the gene matches. CDR3 amino acids: CASRYRGRLGYTF. CDR3 coding DNA: TGTGCCAGCAGATACAGGGGCCGTCTTGGCTACACCTTC.

This clonotype was seen at least ten times. The gene calls are TRBV5-1 and TRBJ2-2; 11 bases are shared with TRBD2. This CDR3 comprises 16 residues. Per germline, CDR1 SGHRS and CDR2 YFSETQ. Unmatched junction bases numbered 3, after V lost 4 bases and J lost 1 base. CDR3 amino acids: CASSLGTSGNTGELFF. The CDR3 bases are TGCGCCAGCAGCCTTGGGACTAGCGGGAACACCGGGGAGCTGTTTTTT.

The CDR3 sequence: CASSPRGSQLNTEAFF. In DNA, the CDR3 is TGTGCCAGCAGCCCGAGGGGGTCTCAGTTGAACACTGAAGCTTTCTTT. The chain links TRBV14 to TRBJ1-1, with D possibly being TRBD1 (6 bases). CDR1 is SGHDN, CDR2 FVKESK, per germline. CDR3 size: 16 residues. Trimming removed 4 bases at V and 0 bases at J, with 15 bases between.

This clonotype was observed at least ten times. The rearrangement links TRBV12-3 or TRBV12-4 to TRBJ1-3; no definite D call. V was pared by 6 bases and J by 4 bases, with 19 bases between. There are 16 residues in the CDR3. The CDR3 loop reads CASSSVRPGRGNTIYF. Here the CDR3 DNA reads TGTGCCAGCAGCTCCGTCAGGCCAGGTCGAGGAAACACCATATATTTT.

This clonotype was counted ten times or more. The genes are TRBV6-5 and TRBJ2-5; TRBD1 matches at 7 bases. CDR3 length equals 16 residues. Germline V CDR1 and CDR2: MNHEY, SVGAGI. V lost 2 bases, J lost 2 bases, and 8 bases stayed unmatched. CDR3 DNA: TGTGCCAGCAGTTACGCGGAAAGGGGGCCTCAAGAGACCCAGTACTTC. Residues: CASSYAERGPQETQYF.

This clonotype was picked up many times. The gene calls are TRBV20-1 and TRBJ1-1, with D tentatively TRBD1 (5 bases). This CDR3 is built from 14 residues. The germline V gene has CDR1 DFQATT and CDR2 SNEGSKA (reference sequence). Trimming stripped 1 base from V and 0 bases from J, with 9 bases between. In nucleotides, the CDR3 is TGCAGTGCTAGAGTTAACAGGTTGAACACTGAAGCTTTCTTT. Translated: CSARVNRLNTEAFF.

The sample holds many counts of this clonotype. The rearrangement links TRBV9 to TRBJ1-2; 10 nucleotides align to TRBD1. V trimming: 3 bases; J trimming: 4 bases; junction bases outside the gene matches: 6. CDR1 is SGDLS, CDR2 YYNGEE, per germline. The CDR3 covers 15 residues. CDR3 DNA: TGTGCCAGCAGCGACAGGACAGGGGGGGCCTATGGCTACACCTTC. Protein product: CASSDRTGGAYGYTF.

V gene TRBV6-1 combines with J gene TRBJ1-4, with D hard to call. Germline CDR1 and CDR2: MNHNS and SASEGT. The CDR3 sequence is 17 residues long. Trimming removed 2 bases at V and 0 bases at J, with 13 bases between. The CDR3 DNA follows: TGTGCCAGCAGTGAATTTTCACACTCTTCAACTAATGAAAAACTGTTTTTT. Amino acid sequence: CASSEFSHSSTNEKLFF.

This clonotype was counted many times. In DNA, the CDR3 is TGCGCCAGCAGCTTGGATTTAGCGGGCACAGATACGCAGTATTTT. Translated, it gives CASSLDLAGTDTQYF. V gene TRBV5-1 combines with J gene TRBJ2-3, with a tentative D call TRBD2 (6 bases). Germline loops: CDR1 SGHRS, CDR2 YFSETQ. This CDR3 comprises 15 residues. Trimming cost V 0 bases and J 1 base, with 9 bases left between them.

This clonotype was detected many times. The junction departs from the called germline gene at one end, perhaps through a read error. V and J are TRBV2 and TRBJ2-5; 8 bases line up with TRBD2. The germline V gene encodes CDR1 SNHLY and CDR2 FYNNEI. The CDR3 consists of 11 residues. The CDR3 DNA reads TGTGCCAGCAGTGACGGGGGGGCTTCGAACTTC. Residues: CASSDGGASNF. Drawing the rest from reference TRBV2 and TRBJ2-5, the complete variable domain is EPEVTQTPSHQVTQMGQEVILRCVPISNHLYFYWYRQILGQKVEFLVSFYNNEISEKSEIFDDQFSVERPDGSNFTLKIRSTKLEDSAMYFCASSDGGASNFGPGTRLLVL.